This record looks at one T cell receptor beta chain sequence and its context. The antigen is not known. The data belong to a study of cytomegalovirus exposure and HLA in healthy donors. Findings of the study overall: It was taken for granted in presence/absence analyses that sequencing depth across donors was roughly uniform. The study flagged about 160 TCR beta chains as cytomegalovirus-associated.

Trimming removed 3 bases at V and 4 bases at J, with 9 bases between. The length of the CDR3 is 13 residues. Germline values: CDR1 SGHTA, CDR2 FQGNSA. In the PCR, 60 Vbeta and 13 Jbeta primers were used. Sequenced by immunoSEQ multiplex PCR; TCRdb stores in-frame clones only, minus some. The sample has about 63,000 clones, approximately 75% seen once. The sample was PBMCs. The source is a man between 50 and 59 years old in good health and CMV-seropositive. This sequence joins TRBV7-2 and TRBJ1-1; a weak D match, TRBD1 (6 bases). The chain's CDR3 is CASSLVRGTEAFF. For the CDR3, the DNA is TGTGCCAGCAGCTTGGTCAGGGGCACTGAAGCTTTCTTT.